This T cell receptor beta chain came from a study of glioma-infiltrating T cells after dendritic cell vaccination. Study at large: Samples are from glioblastoma patients in Phase I and II dendritic cell vaccine trials.

Specified time point: after dendritic cell vaccination, including at tumor progression/relapse. Profiling relied on immunoSEQ multiplex PCR, and the TCRdb table lists in-frame clones only, not all of them. Among tens of thousands of clones, around 85% were seen once, and the ten largest hold 7.5% to 8.5%. The V segment lost 6 bases and the J segment 10 bases; nucleotides outside the gene matches: 12. The CDR3 has 15 amino acids. Germline CDR1 SNHLY, CDR2 FYNNEI. The receptor was derived from a human donor with glioblastoma. This chain links TRBV2 with TRBJ2-1; TRBD2 matches at 10 bases. The sample in question was blood, obtained after dendritic cell vaccination. Here the CDR3 reads CASRTASGSLREQFF. CDR3 bases: TGTGCCAGCAGGACGGCTAGCGGGAGTCTAAGAGAGCAGTTCTTC.